This TCR beta chain was documented in a study of blood T cell repertoires in COVID-19. Turning to the study itself: Both acute and convalescent COVID-19 samples were obtained from the United States, Italy and Spain. From T cells, B-cell-depleted T cells, or PBMCs came the material, which was cDNA or gDNA.

The V segment lost 1 base and the J segment 7 bases; nucleotides outside the gene matches: 7. The CDR3 runs 16 residues. In germline, CDR1 is LGHNA, CDR2 YSLEER. In the source study's methods: By means of reference gene primer amplification, nucleated cell counts were estimated. Sequencing was performed with immunoSEQ multiplex PCR; in TCRdb, only in-frame clones are kept and a portion is missing. The DNA gave D and trimming, while V, J and clone size come from that table. The data show around 200,000 clones, with around 85% seen just once and around 21% held by the top ten. Sequenced input: peripheral blood. The rearrangement links TRBV4-3 to TRBJ1-6; 7 positions agree with TRBD1. The source of this sequence is an older man with active or convalescent COVID-19. CDR3 loop: CASSQGQGSWNSPLHF. CDR3 in DNA: TGCGCCAGCAGCCAAGGACAGGGTTCATGGAATTCACCCCTCCACTTT.